Listed below are T cell receptor beta chains from one sample, sequenced in a study of shared clonotypes between healthy human individuals. Assay used: immunoSEQ multiplex PCR; TCRdb lists only in-frame clones, some missing. This table holds under 850,000 clones, almost 95% found once. Sequences were obtained from naive CD8+ T cells sorted from blood. These receptors originate from a young man in good health. Each CDR3 is given with its conserved first and last residue. The order of the fields is D gene, J gene, clone size, V gene, CDR3 protein, CDR3 DNA. D genes are given only for firm matches. Clone size is not always given. Where it is, it says once, few, many or a class for expanded clones.

d_gene: TRBD2
j_gene: TRBJ2-1
abundance: -
v_gene: TRBV9
CDR3aa: CASSQRRDSGSSYNEQFF
CDR3nt: TGTGCCAGCAGCCAACGAAGGGATAGCGGGAGCTCCTACAATGAGCAGTTCTTC

d_gene: -
j_gene: TRBJ2-2
abundance: -
v_gene: TRBV14
CDR3aa: CASSQEGSSEMTGTGELFF
CDR3nt: TGTGCCAGCAGCCAAGAGGGGTCTTCGGAGATGACAGGCACCGGGGAGCTGTTTTTT

d_gene: -
j_gene: TRBJ2-5
abundance: -
v_gene: TRBV5-5
CDR3aa: CASSIGQHSQETQYF
CDR3nt: TGTGCCAGCAGCATAGGACAGCACTCCCAAGAGACCCAGTACTTC

d_gene: -
j_gene: TRBJ2-7
abundance: -
v_gene: TRBV4-1
CDR3aa: CASAPGPLSYEQYF
CDR3nt: TGCGCCAGCGCCCCGGGACCGCTCTCCTACGAGCAGTACTTC

d_gene: -
j_gene: TRBJ1-1
abundance: once
v_gene: TRBV19
CDR3aa: CASSSSWDSRF
CDR3nt: TGTGCCAGTAGTAGTTCGTGGGATTCTAGGTTT

d_gene: TRBD2
j_gene: TRBJ2-7
abundance: -
v_gene: TRBV4-1
CDR3aa: CASSQGLAGAYEQYF
CDR3nt: TGCGCCAGCAGCCAAGGCCTAGCGGGAGCCTACGAGCAGTACTTC

d_gene: TRBD2
j_gene: TRBJ2-3
abundance: -
v_gene: TRBV9
CDR3aa: CASSVGGSFADTQYF
CDR3nt: TGTGCCAGCAGCGTAGGCGGGAGTTTCGCAGATACGCAGTATTTT

d_gene: -
j_gene: TRBJ2-7
abundance: -
v_gene: TRBV27
CDR3aa: CASSLYQGGYEQYF
CDR3nt: TGTGCCAGCAGTTTATATCAGGGTGGGTACGAGCAGTACTTC

d_gene: -
j_gene: TRBJ2-7
abundance: -
v_gene: TRBV5-6
CDR3aa: CASSSGLSSYEQYF
CDR3nt: TGTGCCAGCAGCTCGGGACTTAGCTCCTACGAGCAGTACTTC

d_gene: -
j_gene: TRBJ2-5
abundance: -
v_gene: TRBV2
CDR3aa: CASVGGRIQETQYF
CDR3nt: TGTGCCAGCGTGGGAGGCAGGATTCAAGAGACCCAGTACTTC

d_gene: TRBD2
j_gene: TRBJ2-7
abundance: -
v_gene: TRBV9
CDR3aa: CASSVGERGQYEQYF
CDR3nt: TGTGCCAGCAGCGTAGGGGAGCGGGGCCAATACGAGCAGTACTTC

d_gene: TRBD2
j_gene: TRBJ2-7
abundance: -
v_gene: TRBV5-5
CDR3aa: CASSGSGGLASYEQYF
CDR3nt: TGTGCCAGCAGCGGAAGCGGGGGACTAGCGTCCTACGAGCAGTACTTC

d_gene: TRBD2
j_gene: TRBJ2-2
abundance: few
v_gene: TRBV6-5
CDR3aa: CASSTSVGELFF
CDR3nt: TGTGCCAGCAGTACTAGCGTCGGGGAGCTGTTTTTT

d_gene: TRBD1
j_gene: TRBJ2-5
abundance: -
v_gene: TRBV27
CDR3aa: CASSRTGGRETQYF
CDR3nt: TGTGCCAGCAGTAGGACAGGGGGCAGAGAGACCCAGTACTTC

d_gene: -
j_gene: TRBJ2-1
abundance: -
v_gene: TRBV18
CDR3aa: CASSPSPGAEVQFF
CDR3nt: TGTGCCAGCTCCCCAAGCCCCGGCGCGGAGGTGCAGTTCTTC

d_gene: TRBD1
j_gene: TRBJ2-7
abundance: -
v_gene: TRBV2
CDR3aa: CASIEAGGIDEQYF
CDR3nt: TGTGCCAGCATTGAGGCAGGGGGCATCGACGAGCAGTACTTC

d_gene: -
j_gene: TRBJ2-1
abundance: -
v_gene: TRBV14
CDR3aa: CASSQGPNNEQFF
CDR3nt: TGTGCCAGCAGCCAAGGGCCCAACAATGAGCAGTTCTTC

d_gene: TRBD2
j_gene: TRBJ2-5
abundance: -
v_gene: TRBV5-4
CDR3aa: CASSPFGTSGSKGSETQYF
CDR3nt: TGTGCCAGCAGCCCATTCGGGACTAGCGGGAGTAAGGGGTCTGAGACCCAGTACTTC

d_gene: -
j_gene: TRBJ2-2
abundance: -
v_gene: TRBV11-1
CDR3aa: CASSLEPDREGEAGELFF
CDR3nt: TGTGCCAGCAGCTTAGAACCAGACAGGGAGGGAGAGGCCGGGGAGCTGTTTTTT

d_gene: -
j_gene: TRBJ2-1
abundance: -
v_gene: TRBV13
CDR3aa: CASLIRGYNEQFF
CDR3nt: TGTGCCAGCCTGATTAGGGGTTACAATGAGCAGTTCTTC

d_gene: TRBD2
j_gene: TRBJ2-4
abundance: -
v_gene: TRBV28
CDR3aa: CASREGLGGNIQYF
CDR3nt: TGTGCCAGCAGGGAGGGACTAGGCGGGAACATTCAGTACTTC

d_gene: -
j_gene: TRBJ2-3
abundance: -
v_gene: TRBV2
CDR3aa: CASSRGESSTDTQYF
CDR3nt: TGTGCCAGCAGCCGTGGCGAAAGTAGCACAGATACGCAGTATTTT

d_gene: -
j_gene: TRBJ2-5
abundance: -
v_gene: TRBV28
CDR3aa: CASLRAGLQETQYF
CDR3nt: TGTGCCAGCCTGCGGGCGGGACTTCAAGAGACCCAGTACTTC

d_gene: -
j_gene: TRBJ1-1
abundance: once
v_gene: TRBV29-1
CDR3aa: CSVWVGPSTEAFF
CDR3nt: TGCAGCGTTTGGGTGGGGCCGAGCACTGAAGCTTTCTTT

d_gene: -
j_gene: TRBJ2-1
abundance: few
v_gene: TRBV13
CDR3aa: CASSFRLGNEQFF
CDR3nt: TGTGCCAGCAGCTTTCGTCTGGGCAATGAGCAGTTCTTC

d_gene: -
j_gene: TRBJ2-7
abundance: -
v_gene: TRBV14
CDR3aa: CASSQENPVYEQYF
CDR3nt: TGTGCCAGCAGCCAAGAAAACCCGGTATACGAGCAGTACTTC

d_gene: -
j_gene: TRBJ2-1
abundance: -
v_gene: TRBV27
CDR3aa: CASSDIGEQFF
CDR3nt: TGTGCCAGCTCGGACATTGGGGAGCAGTTCTTC

d_gene: TRBD2
j_gene: TRBJ2-5
abundance: -
v_gene: TRBV11-2
CDR3aa: CASSLGGPSGRTETQYF
CDR3nt: TGTGCCAGCAGCCTAGGGGGACCGAGCGGGAGAACGGAGACCCAGTACTTC

d_gene: -
j_gene: TRBJ1-5
abundance: -
v_gene: TRBV27
CDR3aa: CASSLSQSSQPQHF
CDR3nt: TGTGCCAGCAGTTTATCCCAGTCGAGTCAGCCCCAGCATTTT

d_gene: -
j_gene: TRBJ2-6
abundance: -
v_gene: TRBV11-2
CDR3aa: CASSFEGVLGANVLTF
CDR3nt: TGTGCCAGCAGCTTTGAAGGGGTGCTTGGGGCCAACGTCCTGACTTTC

d_gene: -
j_gene: TRBJ1-2
abundance: -
v_gene: TRBV9
CDR3aa: CASSVVGQTYGYTF
CDR3nt: TGTGCCAGCAGCGTAGTAGGGCAGACTTATGGCTACACCTTC

d_gene: TRBD2
j_gene: TRBJ2-1
abundance: -
v_gene: TRBV28
CDR3aa: CASSPPQRATSEDNEQFF
CDR3nt: TGTGCCAGCAGTCCCCCCCAGAGGGCGACTAGCGAAGACAATGAGCAGTTCTTC

d_gene: -
j_gene: TRBJ2-1
abundance: -
v_gene: TRBV27
CDR3aa: CASSSIDVGDEQFF
CDR3nt: TGTGCCAGCAGTTCTATTGACGTGGGAGATGAGCAGTTCTTC

d_gene: -
j_gene: TRBJ1-2
abundance: once
v_gene: TRBV4-1
CDR3aa: CASSTVGGGANYGYTF
CDR3nt: TGCGCCAGCAGCACCGTCGGCGGCGGAGCTAACTATGGCTACACCTTC

d_gene: TRBD1
j_gene: TRBJ1-1
abundance: -
v_gene: TRBV7-9
CDR3aa: CASIRQGNTEAFF
CDR3nt: TGTGCCAGCATCAGACAGGGGAACACTGAAGCTTTCTTT

d_gene: -
j_gene: TRBJ2-2
abundance: once
v_gene: TRBV6-1
CDR3aa: CASWDTPYTGELFF
CDR3nt: TGTGCCAGCTGGGATACACCCTACACCGGGGAGCTGTTTTTT

d_gene: -
j_gene: TRBJ2-7
abundance: -
v_gene: TRBV29-1
CDR3aa: CSVATGKVSEQYF
CDR3nt: TGCAGCGTCGCAACAGGGAAAGTCTCCGAGCAGTACTTC